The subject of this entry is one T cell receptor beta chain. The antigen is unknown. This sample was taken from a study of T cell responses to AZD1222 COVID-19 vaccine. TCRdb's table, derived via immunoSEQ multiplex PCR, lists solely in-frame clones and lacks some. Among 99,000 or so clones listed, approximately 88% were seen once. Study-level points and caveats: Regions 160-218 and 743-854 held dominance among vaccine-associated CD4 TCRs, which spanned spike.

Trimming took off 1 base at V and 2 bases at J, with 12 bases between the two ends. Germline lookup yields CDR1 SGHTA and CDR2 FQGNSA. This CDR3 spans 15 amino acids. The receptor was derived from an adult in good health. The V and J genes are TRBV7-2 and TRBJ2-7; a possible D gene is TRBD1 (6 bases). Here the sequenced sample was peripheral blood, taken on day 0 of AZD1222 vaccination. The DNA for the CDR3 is TGTGCCAGCAGCTTAGATAGGACAGCTCCCTACGAGCAGTACTTC. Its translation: CASSLDRTAPYEQYF.